This T cell receptor beta chain was recovered during a study of blood T cell repertoires in COVID-19. For the study at large: T cells, B-cell-depleted T cells, or PBMCs supplied cDNA or gDNA.

Data came from immunoSEQ multiplex PCR; TCRdb stores just in-frame clones and leaves some out. This table holds 250,000 to 300,000 clones, 65% to 90% found once. Per the germline V gene, CDR1 is SNHLY and CDR2 is FYNNEI. Unmatched junction bases numbered 7, after V lost 6 bases and J lost 4 bases. The CDR3 totals 15 residues. The chain joins TRBV2 to TRBJ1-5; 9 bases map to TRBD1. The source is a man in his forties or fifties with active or convalescent COVID-19. Material for sequencing was peripheral blood. The CDR3 bases are TGTGCCAGCAGACCCTTGGACAGGGGAAATCAGCCCCAGCATTTT. Translating gives CASRPLDRGNQPQHF.